The T cell receptor beta chain under discussion was sequenced for a study of blood T cell repertoires in COVID-19. Across the whole study: Spain, Italy and the United States supplied samples that represented acute and convalescent COVID-19.

As handled by the study authors: Using reference gene primer amplification, nucleated cell counts were estimated. This table comes from immunoSEQ multiplex PCR, and its TCRdb copy is limited to in-frame clones, with some not included. The DNA gave D and trimming, while V, J and clone size come from that table. The sample lists 250,000 to 300,000 clones, approximately 83% occurring once. The CDR3 is 16 amino acids. From germline, CDR1 is SEHNR and CDR2 FQNEAQ (reference sequence). Germline trimming cut 3 bases from V and 7 bases from J; bases unmatched to any gene: 13. The origin of this receptor is a woman between 65 and 79 years old with acute or convalescent COVID-19. The sequenced sample consisted of peripheral blood. The chain carries TRBV7-9 and TRBJ2-7; 9 bases line up with TRBD2. CDR3: CASSFAAGGPVGEQYF. The CDR3, as DNA: TGTGCCAGCAGCTTCGCGGCGGGGGGGCCTGTTGGGGAGCAGTACTTC.